This passage covers 18 T cell receptor beta chains from one sample sequenced in a study of blood T cell repertoires in COVID-19. Data came from immunoSEQ multiplex PCR; TCRdb stores just in-frame clones and leaves some out. The sample includes some 340,000 clones, 83% of them seen just once. Input material: peripheral blood. The receptor source for this set is a man in his thirties or forties with active or convalescent COVID-19.

The CDR3 DNA reads TGTGCCAGCAGTGAAACCAGCGGGGAGGGAAGGTCACCCCTCCACTTT. Translating gives CASSETSGEGRSPLHF. This rearrangement joins TRBV6-1 to TRBJ1-6; D is unresolved. The V end was cut by 2 bases, the J end by 10 bases, with 18 bases between. This CDR3 comprises 16 residues. The germline V gene encodes CDR1 MNHNS and CDR2 SASEGT.

This chain joins TRBV7-3 and TRBJ2-2; a possible D gene is TRBD2 (5 bases). V shed 1 base and J shed 0 bases, with 9 bases lying between them. The CDR3 extends over 16 amino acids. From germline, CDR1 is SGHTA and CDR2 FQGTGA. The DNA for the CDR3 is TGTGCCAGCAGCTTAAATGCAGCGGCGAACACCGGGGAGCTGTTTTTT. Residues: CASSLNAAANTGELFF.

The chain is built from TRBV11-1 and TRBJ2-5, with D possibly matching TRBD2 (5 bases). The CDR3 extends over 13 amino acids. Trimming left V 4 bases short and J 0 bases short, with 6 bases between. In germline, CDR1 is SGHAT, CDR2 FQDESV (reference sequence). The CDR3 region has the DNA TGTGCCAGCAGCTGGGAGTACCAAGAGACCCAGTACTTC. It encodes CASSWEYQETQYF.

This clone was detected ten times or more. The rearrangement uses TRBV7-6 and TRBJ1-1; tentative D call: TRBD1 (5 bases). The CDR3 covers 13 residues. V was trimmed by 4 bases and J by 7 bases, leaving 13 bases between them. From germline, CDR1 is SGHVS and CDR2 FNYEAQ. CDR3 amino acids: CASSSGRGLEAFF. The CDR3 region has the DNA TGTGCCAGCAGCTCAGGCCGGGGACTTGAAGCTTTCTTT.

The chain employs TRBV30 and TRBJ1-1, with a tentative D call TRBD1 (6 bases). Deletions cut 3 bases from V and 5 bases from J, with 16 bases between. CDR3 size: 14 residues. Germline V CDR1 and CDR2: GTSNPN, SVGIG (reference sequence). CDR3 sequence (DNA): TGTGCCTGGAGGGTACTGGGGGGGCTTACTGAAGCTTTCTTT. Residues: CAWRVLGGLTEAFF.

The V and J genes are TRBV7-3 and TRBJ2-1; 9 nucleotides align to TRBD2. CDR1 and CDR2 (germline): SGHTA, FQGTGA. V dropped 0 bases and J dropped 8; count of bases not matched to a gene: 5. The length of the CDR3 is 15 residues. CDR3 DNA sequence: TGTGCCAGCAGCTTAACGTTAGCGGGGGTCGATGAGCAGTTCTTC. Translating gives CASSLTLAGVDEQFF.

The V and J genes are TRBV6-5 and TRBJ1-5, with a weak D call TRBD1 (6 bases). Germline V lookup: CDR1 MNHEY, CDR2 SVGAGI. This CDR3 has 14 residues. The V end was cut by 6 bases, the J end by 1 base, with 10 bases between. CDR3 amino acids: CASRLGQSNQPQHF. CDR3 sequence (DNA): TGTGCCAGCAGACTCGGACAGAGCAATCAGCCCCAGCATTTT.

The gene calls are TRBV20-1 and TRBJ2-1; D unclear. Germline CDR1 and CDR2: DFQATT and SNEGSKA (reference sequence). The CDR3 has 11 residues. V lost 1 base and J lost 10, with 8 bases in between. CDR3 loop: CSARGSTEQFF. The CDR3, as DNA: TGCAGTGCTAGAGGGAGCACGGAGCAGTTCTTC.

J is TRBJ1-2 and V is TRBV5-4; the match to TRBD1 covers 8 bases. The CDR3 is 14 residues long. J gave up 1 base and V 1 base, and 0 bases lay outside the gene matches. Germline V CDR1 and CDR2: SGHNT, YYREEE (reference sequence). CDR3 sequence: CASSLTGGNYGYTF. As DNA, the CDR3 is TGTGCCAGCAGCTTGACAGGGGGTAACTATGGCTACACCTTC. Full variable domain (outside the CDR3, taken from reference TRBV5-4 and TRBJ1-2): ETGVTQSPTHLIKTRGQQVTLRCSSQSGHNTVSWYQQALGQGPQFIFQYYREEENGRGNFPPRFSGLQFPNYSSELNVNALELDDSALYLCASSLTGGNYGYTFGSGTRLTVV.

J is TRBJ2-5 and V is TRBV6-4; 8 bases fit TRBD2. Germline V gives CDR1 MRHNA, CDR2 SNTAGT. The V segment lost 5 bases and the J segment 5 bases; nucleotides outside the gene matches: 10. This CDR3 is 15 amino acids long. In nucleotides, the CDR3 is TGTGCCAGCAGTCCCCACGGGGGGGGGTTGGAGACCCAGTACTTC. Its translation is CASSPHGGGLETQYF.

In nucleotides, the CDR3 is TGTGCCTGGAGTGTAATGAGGAGGACAGGTCCACTCTTCAATGAGCAGTTCTTC. Amino acid sequence: CAWSVMRRTGPLFNEQFF. This rearrangement joins TRBV30 to TRBJ2-1; 7 nucleotides match TRBD1. V shed 0 bases, J shed 6 bases, and the junction held 17 bases outside the gene matches. The CDR3 runs to 18 residues. The germline V gene has CDR1 GTSNPN and CDR2 SVGIG (reference sequence).

In DNA form, the CDR3 reads TGTGCCAGCAGCAAAAGCTTACAGGGAAGGGTTCAAGAGACCCAGTACTTC. Protein product: CASSKSLQGRVQETQYF. This chain connects TRBV5-4 to TRBJ2-5; D is possibly TRBD1 (6 bases). CDR3 length equals 17 residues. Germline-derived CDR1 and CDR2 are SGHNT and YYREEE (reference sequence). The V end was cut by 4 bases, the J end by 2 bases, with 21 bases between.

The V and J genes are TRBV7-2 and TRBJ2-3, with D possibly TRBD2 on 7 matching bases. The CDR3 covers 16 residues. Trimming removed 1 base from V and 1 base from J, with 12 bases in between. Germline CDR1 and CDR2: SGHTA and FQGNSA. The CDR3 loop reads CASSLVSGGGTDTQYF. The CDR3 DNA sequence: TGTGCCAGCAGCTTAGTGTCGGGGGGCGGCACAGATACGCAGTATTTT.

V gene TRBV5-4 combines with J gene TRBJ2-3; TRBD1 aligns across 9 bases. CDR1 and CDR2 (germline): SGHNT, YYREEE (reference sequence). CDR3 size: 18 residues. Trimming cost V 3 bases and J 3 bases; bases outside gene matches: 14. The CDR3 loop reads CASSSWGQGGWRTDTQYF. CDR3 coding DNA: TGTGCCAGCAGCTCTTGGGGACAGGGAGGTTGGAGAACAGATACGCAGTATTTT.

The rearrangement links TRBV13 to TRBJ2-7; possibly TRBD1 for D (5 bases). Trimming removed 4 bases at V and 3 bases at J, with 10 bases between. The CDR3 totals 13 residues. Germline V gives CDR1 PRHDT, CDR2 FYEKMQ (reference sequence). Here the CDR3 reads CASSSGHRYEQYF. The CDR3 DNA reads as TGTGCCAGCAGCTCCGGACACCGCTACGAGCAGTACTTC.

The chain carries TRBV4-3 and TRBJ2-2, with 9 bases matching TRBD2. CDR3 length equals 20 residues. Germline loops: CDR1 LGHNA, CDR2 YSLEER. V gave up 1 base and J gave up 2 bases; unmatched junction bases: 14. DNA for the CDR3: TGCGCCAGCAGCCAAGGTCCTGGACTAGCGCTCAGGGGAAACACCGGGGAGCTGTTTTTT. Its protein product is CASSQGPGLALRGNTGELFF.

The chain carries TRBV15 and TRBJ2-1; D is perhaps TRBD1 (5 bases). V was pared by 0 bases and J by 10 bases, with 7 bases between. Germline lookup yields CDR1 LNHNV and CDR2 YYDKDF (reference sequence). This CDR3 is built from 12 residues. For the CDR3, the DNA is TGTGCCACCAGCAGAGAGGGGCGGGAGCAGTTCTTC. It translates to CATSREGREQFF.

The V gene is TRBV7-2, the J gene TRBJ2-1; 9 bases map to TRBD1. This CDR3 has 15 amino acids. With V trimmed by 5 bases and J by 6 bases, 8 bases remained unmatched. The V gene's germline CDR1 is SGHTA and CDR2 FQGNSA. CDR3 bases: TGTGCCAGCAGCCAAGGACAGGGGAGGGGCAATGAGCAGTTCTTC. Translating gives CASSQGQGRGNEQFF. Combining the CDR3 with reference TRBV7-2 and TRBJ2-1 gives the whole variable domain GAGVSQSPSNKVTEKGKDVELRCDPISGHTALYWYRQSLGQGLEFLIYFQGNSAPDKSGLPSDRFSAERTGGSVSTLTIQRTQQEDSAVYLCASSQGQGRGNEQFFGPGTRLTVL.